This T cell receptor (beta chain) was sequenced during a study of CD8 T cells in ankylosing spondylitis. Study conclusions and caveats: The clones that were linked to disease were reported to be significantly enriched in matched synovial fluid samples from ankylosing spondylitis patients. A motif of 8 or 9 highly homologous TCR beta variants was seen as apparently characteristic of ankylosing spondylitis blood.

By quantitative 5'-RACE with molecular barcodes, the TCR beta libraries were made. Using its own MiXCR run on the 5' RACE reads, TCRdb lists one record per CDR3 protein. The data hold approximately 300,000 distinct CDR3 sequences, with 20% observed a single time. The V end was cut by 4 bases, the J end by 5 bases, with 11 bases between. The CDR3 totals 13 residues. In germline, CDR1 is MNHEY, CDR2 SVGAGI. Concerning this clonotype: Its antigen is currently unknown.

The sample consisted of blood, either unsorted or a sorted T cell fraction (not recorded which). This receptor was taken from a male donor with ankylosing spondylitis or in good health (not recorded which). The rearrangement uses TRBV6-5 and TRBJ1-1, with no clear D. This CDR3 is CASSLELLTEAFF. CDR3 DNA sequence: TGTGCCAGCAGTTTGGAACTGTTGACTGAAGCTTTCTTT.